A single sample gave rise to the 7 T cell receptor beta chains below, sequenced in a study of T cell changes during pregnancy in multiple sclerosis. Assay used: immunoSEQ multiplex PCR; TCRdb lists only in-frame clones, some missing. The sample records tens of thousands of clones, 85% to 90% being singletons. The material was peripheral blood, obtained after pregnancy. These receptors all come from a female donor in good health, enrolled as a control in a pregnancy study.

This chain uses TRBV6-1 with TRBJ2-3; 11 nucleotides line up with TRBD2. The germline V gene encodes CDR1 MNHNS and CDR2 SASEGT. The CDR3 totals 16 residues. The J segment lost 4 bases and the V segment lost 4 bases, leaving 7 bases of the junction unmatched. The CDR3 nucleotides are TGTGCCAGCAGTGCCTTAGCGGGAGGGAGGGCAGATACGCAGTATTTT. Its translation: CASSALAGGRADTQYF.

This chain uses TRBV6-5 with TRBJ1-2; 9 bases are shared with TRBD1. The CDR3 length is 16 residues. Germline CDR1 reads MNHEY; CDR2 reads SVGAGI. Losses at the gene ends were 3 bases for V and 1 base for J; bases not matched to a gene: 6. This chain's CDR3 is CASSYVWDRDNYGYTF. In DNA form, the CDR3 reads TGTGCCAGCAGTTATGTGTGGGACAGGGATAACTATGGCTACACCTTC.

The rearrangement links TRBV2 to TRBJ1-2; TRBD1 matches 7 bases. CDR1 and CDR2 from the germline V gene are SNHLY and FYNNEI. This CDR3 comprises 12 residues. Trimming cost V 8 bases and J 4 bases; bases outside gene matches: 4. CDR3 DNA sequence: TGTGCCAGCCTAGACAGGGCCTATGGCTACACCTTC. Protein product: CASLDRAYGYTF.

The chain uses TRBV9 and TRBJ1-5, with 9 nucleotides matching TRBD1. The germline gives CDR1 SGDLS, CDR2 YYNGEE. With 3 bases clipped from V and 8 bases from J, the junction kept 9 bases outside the gene matches. This CDR3 has 15 residues. CDR3 DNA sequence: TGTGCCAGCAGCGCATCCGGGACAGGGCATGAGCCCCAGCATTTT. This gives the protein CASSASGTGHEPQHF.

This clone appeared a single time. The CDR3 sequence is CASSQEDRGREKLFF. The CDR3 DNA follows: TGCGCCAGCAGCCAAGAAGACAGGGGACGAGAAAAACTGTTTTTT. V usage is TRBV4-1 and J usage is TRBJ1-4; TRBD1 aligns across 8 bases. CDR1 is MGHRA, CDR2 YSYEKL, per germline. This CDR3 region has 15 residues. V lost 0 bases to trimming and J lost 8 bases; unmatched junction nucleotides: 5.

The chain links TRBV5-4 to TRBJ2-7, with D maybe TRBD1 (6 bases). There are 12 residues in the CDR3. V was trimmed by 3 bases and J by 3 bases, leaving 7 bases between them. The germline V gene encodes CDR1 SGHNT and CDR2 YYREEE (reference sequence). The CDR3 protein is CASSSQGYEQYF. The CDR3 coding sequence is TGTGCCAGCAGCTCACAGGGCTACGAGCAGTACTTC.

The chain joins TRBV4-2 to TRBJ2-6; the D gene is possibly TRBD1 (5 bases). Germline V gene data show CDR1 as LGHNA and CDR2 as YNFKEQ. The CDR3 length is 16 residues. Trimming stripped 0 bases from V and 2 bases from J, with 8 bases between. CDR3 sequence (DNA): TGTGCCAGCAGCCAAGAGCAGGGAACTGGGGCCAACGTCCTGACTTTC. Protein product: CASSQEQGTGANVLTF.